These T cell receptor beta chains were read from a single sample in a study of CD8 T cells in Susac syndrome. MiXCR, applied by TCRdb to the immunoSEQ multiplex PCR reads, yields one record per CDR3 protein. This repertoire shows roughly 200,000 distinct CDR3 sequences, 95% found once; its top ten account for more than 0.09%. The sequenced sample was CD4+ T cells from PBMCs. These receptor sequences come from a human donor with multiple sclerosis. Each CDR3 is given with its conserved first and last residue. Each record gives: V gene, J gene, clone size, D gene, CDR3 DNA, CDR3 protein. The D gene is left open where the match is weak. Clone size is stated in some rows and not others, as once, few, many or a class when expanded.

v_gene: TRBV6-5
j_gene: TRBJ2-5
abundance: NA
d_gene: TRBD2
CDR3nt: TGTGCCAGCAGTTACGAGACTAGCGGCAAGACCCAGTACTTC
CDR3aa: CASSYETSGKTQYF

v_gene: TRBV2
j_gene: TRBJ2-7
abundance: NA
d_gene: NA
CDR3nt: TGTGCCATTTGGACAGCCCTAGGGTCCTACGAGCAGTACTTC
CDR3aa: CAIWTALGSYEQYF

v_gene: TRBV28
j_gene: TRBJ2-5
abundance: NA
d_gene: TRBD2
CDR3nt: TGTGCCAGCAGTTTCTGGCTAGCGGGGGACTCCAACCAAGAGACCCAGTACTTC
CDR3aa: CASSFWLAGDSNQETQYF

v_gene: TRBV6-5
j_gene: TRBJ2-5
abundance: NA
d_gene: TRBD1
CDR3nt: TGTGCCAGCAGGGAGGGACAGGGTCAGTACTTC
CDR3aa: CASREGQGQYF

v_gene: TRBV27
j_gene: TRBJ2-5
abundance: NA
d_gene: TRBD1
CDR3nt: TGTGCCAGCAGTCCCTACAGGGGCTGGGAGACCCAGTACTTC
CDR3aa: CASSPYRGWETQYF

v_gene: TRBV7-3
j_gene: TRBJ1-6
abundance: NA
d_gene: NA
CDR3nt: TGTGCCAGCAGCCTCCGCGGACAGTGGAATTCACCCCTCCACTTT
CDR3aa: CASSLRGQWNSPLHF

v_gene: TRBV29-1
j_gene: TRBJ1-2
abundance: NA
d_gene: NA
CDR3nt: TGCAGCGGAGTGAAGGACCAGGTCGATGGCTACACCTTC
CDR3aa: CSGVKDQVDGYTF

v_gene: TRBV6-1
j_gene: TRBJ1-6
abundance: NA
d_gene: TRBD1
CDR3nt: TGTGCCAGCAGTGAGAGGGGACAGGGAGGTTCACCCCTCCACTTT
CDR3aa: CASSERGQGGSPLHF

v_gene: TRBV18
j_gene: TRBJ1-2
abundance: NA
d_gene: NA
CDR3nt: TGTGCCAGCTCACCTCCGGGACGGGTTACTAACTATGGCTACACCTTC
CDR3aa: CASSPPGRVTNYGYTF

v_gene: TRBV5-1
j_gene: TRBJ2-5
abundance: NA
d_gene: TRBD1
CDR3nt: TGCGCCAGCAGCTTGGGACAGGGATTATGGGAGACCCAGTACTTC
CDR3aa: CASSLGQGLWETQYF

v_gene: TRBV13
j_gene: TRBJ2-7
abundance: few
d_gene: TRBD1
CDR3nt: TGTGCCAGCAGCGCACGGACAGGGATCCCCGAGCAGTACTTC
CDR3aa: CASSARTGIPEQYF

v_gene: TRBV30
j_gene: TRBJ2-7
abundance: NA
d_gene: NA
CDR3nt: TGTGCCTGGGGAGGGGGGCTCGAGCAGTACTTC
CDR3aa: CAWGGGLEQYF

v_gene: TRBV2
j_gene: TRBJ1-1
abundance: once
d_gene: NA
CDR3nt: TGTGCCAGCAATCCCGGGGAGGACACTGAAGCTTTCTTT
CDR3aa: CASNPGEDTEAFF

v_gene: TRBV12-3/TRBV12-4
j_gene: TRBJ1-1
abundance: NA
d_gene: NA
CDR3nt: TGTGCCAGCAGTCGCAAAGGGGGGGACACTGAAGCTTTCTTT
CDR3aa: CASSRKGGDTEAFF

v_gene: TRBV7-2
j_gene: TRBJ2-1
abundance: NA
d_gene: NA
CDR3nt: TGTGCCAGCAGCCCTCGATGGTGGGATGAGCAGTTCTTC
CDR3aa: CASSPRWWDEQFF

v_gene: TRBV2
j_gene: TRBJ2-1
abundance: NA
d_gene: NA
CDR3nt: TGTGCCAGCAATCTTTTACGGTTCTTC
CDR3aa: CASNLLRFF

v_gene: TRBV7-2
j_gene: TRBJ2-7
abundance: NA
d_gene: TRBD1
CDR3nt: TGTGCCAGCAGCCCCCGACAGGGTGTCCCCTACGAGCAGTACTTC
CDR3aa: CASSPRQGVPYEQYF

v_gene: TRBV11-2
j_gene: TRBJ2-5
abundance: NA
d_gene: NA
CDR3nt: TGTGCCAGCAGCTTATGGGGAAATTCAGAGACCCAGTACTTC
CDR3aa: CASSLWGNSETQYF

v_gene: TRBV20-1
j_gene: TRBJ2-3
abundance: NA
d_gene: NA
CDR3nt: TGCAGTGCTAGAGATCCGGGCAGGACCTCCACAGATACGCAGTATTTT
CDR3aa: CSARDPGRTSTDTQYF

v_gene: TRBV20-1
j_gene: TRBJ2-7
abundance: NA
d_gene: NA
CDR3nt: TGCAGTGCCAGGGACGGGACGGGCGAGCAGTACTTC
CDR3aa: CSARDGTGEQYF

v_gene: TRBV6-2/TRBV6-3
j_gene: TRBJ2-1
abundance: NA
d_gene: NA
CDR3nt: TGTGCCAGCAGTTACCCCGGTGAGCAGTTCTTC
CDR3aa: CASSYPGEQFF

v_gene: TRBV6-2/TRBV6-3
j_gene: TRBJ2-7
abundance: NA
d_gene: TRBD1
CDR3nt: TGTGCCAGCAGCACGGGACAGGGGGTGAGGGTGCATCCGACCTACTTC
CDR3aa: CASSTGQGVRVHPTYF

v_gene: TRBV23-1
j_gene: TRBJ2-7
abundance: once
d_gene: TRBD2
CDR3nt: TGCGCCAGCAGTCAACAGAAACAGCCAAGAAGGACTAGGCGGGAGCAGTACTTC
CDR3aa: CASSQQKQPRRTRREQYF

v_gene: TRBV6-1
j_gene: TRBJ1-6
abundance: NA
d_gene: TRBD1
CDR3nt: TGTGCCAGCAAAAGGACAGGGGGTTCACCCCTCCACTTT
CDR3aa: CASKRTGGSPLHF

v_gene: TRBV7-2
j_gene: TRBJ1-2
abundance: NA
d_gene: NA
CDR3nt: TGTGCCAGCATTTCCCCGGGACGCAACTATGGCTACACCTTC
CDR3aa: CASISPGRNYGYTF

v_gene: TRBV12-3/TRBV12-4
j_gene: TRBJ2-7
abundance: NA
d_gene: NA
CDR3nt: TGTGCCAGCAGCGGAGGATGGAGCGAGCAGTACTTC
CDR3aa: CASSGGWSEQYF

v_gene: TRBV9
j_gene: TRBJ1-3
abundance: NA
d_gene: NA
CDR3nt: TGTGCCAGCAGCGTAGGGACAGTTGGAAACACCATATATTTT
CDR3aa: CASSVGTVGNTIYF

v_gene: TRBV20-1
j_gene: TRBJ2-7
abundance: NA
d_gene: NA
CDR3nt: TGCAGTGCTAGAGTTGCCCGGGCAGGCGACGAGCAGTACTTC
CDR3aa: CSARVARAGDEQYF

v_gene: TRBV27
j_gene: TRBJ2-1
abundance: NA
d_gene: TRBD1
CDR3nt: TGTGCCAGCAGTTTCCAAGCCCCAGGGGGGCAGTTCTTC
CDR3aa: CASSFQAPGGQFF

v_gene: TRBV3-1
j_gene: TRBJ2-5
abundance: NA
d_gene: NA
CDR3nt: TGTGCCAGCAGCCAAGGGGAAGGTCCGGAAGAGACCCAGTACTTC
CDR3aa: CASSQGEGPEETQYF

v_gene: TRBV29-1
j_gene: TRBJ2-5
abundance: once
d_gene: TRBD2
CDR3nt: TGCAGCGTTGCCGCGGGGGGGCCTATAGTGGAGACCCAGTACTTC
CDR3aa: CSVAAGGPIVETQYF

v_gene: TRBV3-1
j_gene: TRBJ1-2
abundance: NA
d_gene: NA
CDR3nt: TGTGCCAGCAGCCATACTTTCTATGGCTACACCTTC
CDR3aa: CASSHTFYGYTF

v_gene: TRBV2
j_gene: TRBJ2-1
abundance: NA
d_gene: TRBD2
CDR3nt: TGTGCCAGCAGTGCGGCTAGCGGGGGGTCCCCCTACAATGAGCAGTTCTTC
CDR3aa: CASSAASGGSPYNEQFF

v_gene: TRBV7-3
j_gene: TRBJ2-1
abundance: NA
d_gene: NA
CDR3nt: TGTGCCAGCAGCTTAAGGTCAAGCAGATTCTTC
CDR3aa: CASSLRSSRFF

v_gene: TRBV3-1
j_gene: TRBJ1-5
abundance: once
d_gene: NA
CDR3nt: TGTGCCAGCAGCCAAGTTAAGGGGCCCCAGCATTTT
CDR3aa: CASSQVKGPQHF

v_gene: TRBV5-6
j_gene: TRBJ1-4
abundance: once
d_gene: NA
CDR3nt: TGTGCCAGCAGCCCAACCGGACAGCCTAATGAAAAACTGTTTTTT
CDR3aa: CASSPTGQPNEKLFF

v_gene: TRBV3-1
j_gene: TRBJ2-5
abundance: NA
d_gene: NA
CDR3nt: TGTGCCAGCAGCCAAGGGGAAGCAGGAGAGACCCAGTACTTC
CDR3aa: CASSQGEAGETQYF

v_gene: TRBV6-6
j_gene: TRBJ2-3
abundance: NA
d_gene: NA
CDR3nt: TGTGCCAGCAGTTACACGCCAGGCACAGATACGCAGTATTTT
CDR3aa: CASSYTPGTDTQYF

v_gene: TRBV6-5
j_gene: TRBJ2-7
abundance: NA
d_gene: NA
CDR3nt: TGTGCCAGCAGTGTCTTTATAGGTCCATCCTACGAGCAGTACTTC
CDR3aa: CASSVFIGPSYEQYF

v_gene: TRBV29-1
j_gene: TRBJ2-6
abundance: NA
d_gene: TRBD1
CDR3nt: TGCAGCGTCGATCTGACAGGGGCAGGGGCCAACGTCCTGACTTTC
CDR3aa: CSVDLTGAGANVLTF

v_gene: TRBV9
j_gene: TRBJ2-1
abundance: NA
d_gene: NA
CDR3nt: TGTGCCAGCAGCGTAGAGACTTTATCCTACAATGAGCAGTTCTTC
CDR3aa: CASSVETLSYNEQFF

v_gene: TRBV29-1
j_gene: TRBJ2-3
abundance: NA
d_gene: TRBD1
CDR3nt: TGCAGCTCTGGGGACAGTTCTAGCACAGATACGCAGTATTTT
CDR3aa: CSSGDSSSTDTQYF

v_gene: TRBV5-1
j_gene: TRBJ1-1
abundance: NA
d_gene: NA
CDR3nt: TGCGCCAGCAGCTTGGGCCCGCGCAGCATGAACACTGAAGCTTTCTTT
CDR3aa: CASSLGPRSMNTEAFF

v_gene: TRBV19
j_gene: TRBJ1-1
abundance: NA
d_gene: NA
CDR3nt: TGTGCCAGTAGTACGACCTTGAACACTGAAGCTTTCTTT
CDR3aa: CASSTTLNTEAFF

v_gene: TRBV20-1
j_gene: TRBJ2-1
abundance: NA
d_gene: NA
CDR3nt: TGCAGTGCTAGGGACATATCGACAGTTTCTGAGCAGTTCTTC
CDR3aa: CSARDISTVSEQFF

v_gene: TRBV29-1
j_gene: TRBJ1-5
abundance: NA
d_gene: TRBD1
CDR3nt: TGCAGCGTTGGTTTAGGACAGGGGAATCAGCCCCAGCATTTT
CDR3aa: CSVGLGQGNQPQHF

v_gene: TRBV9
j_gene: TRBJ2-7
abundance: NA
d_gene: TRBD1
CDR3nt: TGTGCCAGCAGCGTAGGCGGGACAGGCATTTACGAGCAGTACTTC
CDR3aa: CASSVGGTGIYEQYF

v_gene: TRBV24-1
j_gene: TRBJ2-1
abundance: NA
d_gene: NA
CDR3nt: TGTGCCACCAGTGCCCCGATGCGGCCAGGGGGGGTCAATGAGCAGTTCTTC
CDR3aa: CATSAPMRPGGVNEQFF

v_gene: TRBV5-1
j_gene: TRBJ1-2
abundance: NA
d_gene: NA
CDR3nt: TGCGCCAGCAGCTTGGAGGGGATGGCCTATGGCTACACCTTC
CDR3aa: CASSLEGMAYGYTF

v_gene: TRBV9
j_gene: TRBJ1-2
abundance: NA
d_gene: NA
CDR3nt: TGTGCCAGCAGCGGACCATATGGCTACACCTTC
CDR3aa: CASSGPYGYTF

v_gene: TRBV27
j_gene: TRBJ2-3
abundance: NA
d_gene: TRBD2
CDR3nt: TGTGCCAGCAGTTTATGGAGCGGGGGTCTATATTTT
CDR3aa: CASSLWSGGLYF

v_gene: TRBV19
j_gene: TRBJ2-1
abundance: NA
d_gene: TRBD2
CDR3nt: TGTGCCAGTAGTATAGGGGTTTCTAGCGGTGAGCAGTTCTTC
CDR3aa: CASSIGVSSGEQFF

v_gene: TRBV15
j_gene: TRBJ1-2
abundance: NA
d_gene: NA
CDR3nt: TGTGCCACCAGCAGCGTCCTCTGGGAATCTAACTATGGCTACACCTTC
CDR3aa: CATSSVLWESNYGYTF

v_gene: TRBV3-1
j_gene: TRBJ1-2
abundance: NA
d_gene: NA
CDR3nt: TGTGCCAGCAGCCACAGGGCGGACTATGGCTACACCTTC
CDR3aa: CASSHRADYGYTF

v_gene: TRBV7-6
j_gene: TRBJ1-2
abundance: NA
d_gene: NA
CDR3nt: TGTGCCAGCAGCTTATCGACAGGAGACTATGGCTACACCTTC
CDR3aa: CASSLSTGDYGYTF

v_gene: TRBV10-2
j_gene: TRBJ2-5
abundance: few
d_gene: NA
CDR3nt: TGCGCCAGCCTACAAGAGACCCAGTACTTC
CDR3aa: CASLQETQYF

v_gene: TRBV20-1
j_gene: TRBJ1-5
abundance: NA
d_gene: NA
CDR3nt: TGCAGTGCTAGAAGAAGCAATCAGCCCCAGCATTTT
CDR3aa: CSARRSNQPQHF

v_gene: TRBV20-1
j_gene: TRBJ1-1
abundance: NA
d_gene: TRBD1
CDR3nt: TGCAGTGCTAGAAAGGGGGCCACTGAAGCTTTCTTT
CDR3aa: CSARKGATEAFF

v_gene: TRBV3-1
j_gene: TRBJ2-3
abundance: NA
d_gene: NA
CDR3nt: TGTGCCAGCAGCCAACCTACTAGCACAGATACGCAGTATTTT
CDR3aa: CASSQPTSTDTQYF

v_gene: TRBV27
j_gene: TRBJ2-5
abundance: NA
d_gene: NA
CDR3nt: TGTGCCAGCAGTAACCTCCAAGAGACCCAGTACTTC
CDR3aa: CASSNLQETQYF